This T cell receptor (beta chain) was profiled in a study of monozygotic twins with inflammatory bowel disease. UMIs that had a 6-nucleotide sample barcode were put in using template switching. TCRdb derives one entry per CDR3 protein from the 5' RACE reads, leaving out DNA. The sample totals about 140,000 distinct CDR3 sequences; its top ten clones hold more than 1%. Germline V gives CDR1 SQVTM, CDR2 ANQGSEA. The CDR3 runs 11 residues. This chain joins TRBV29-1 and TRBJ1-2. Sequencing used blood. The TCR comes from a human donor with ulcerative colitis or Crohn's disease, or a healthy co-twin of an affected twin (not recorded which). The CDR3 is CSVEGGGGYTF.